This is a list of T cell receptor beta chains from one sample in a study of blood T cells in healthy people across ages. MiXCR, run by TCRdb on the 5' RACE reads, gives a single entry per CDR3 protein. The sample has fewer than 900,000 distinct CDR3 sequences; around 36% are singletons. The material sequenced was blood. The origin of the receptors is a man younger than 35 in good health. Each CDR3 is given with its conserved first and last residue. The order of the fields is clone size, J gene, D gene, V gene, CDR3 DNA, CDR3 protein. D genes are given only for firm matches. Size is stated for part of the rows, as once, few or many counts, or as a class when the clone is expanded.

few | TRBJ2-4 | NA | TRBV14 | TGTGCCAGCAGCCCCGCCGGGGGTAAAGCCAAAAACATTCAGTACTTC | CASSPAGGKAKNIQYF
NA | TRBJ1-6 | NA | TRBV4-3 | TGCGCCAGCAGCCAAGCCGTCGGCTCCTATAATTCACCCCTCCACTTT | CASSQAVGSYNSPLHF
many | TRBJ2-3 | NA | TRBV29-1 | TGCAGCGTGGTGGCCGTCGACACAGATACGCAGTATTTT | CSVVAVDTDTQYF
NA | TRBJ2-7 | NA | TRBV27 | TGTGCCAGCAGTTTTGGTCCAGGGTACTACGAGCAGTACTTC | CASSFGPGYYEQYF
NA | TRBJ2-7 | TRBD2 | TRBV5-1 | TGCGCCAGCCGGGTTTCGGGAGGGGCCAATGAGCAGTACTTC | CASRVSGGANEQYF
NA | TRBJ2-1 | TRBD1 | TRBV28 | TGTGCCGGCAGTTCCACCGGGACAGGGCCCAATGAGCAGTTCTTC | CAGSSTGTGPNEQFF
few | TRBJ2-3 | TRBD2 | TRBV12-3/TRBV12-4 | TGTGCCAGCAGTTCGACTAGCTTTAACACAGATACGCAGTATTTT | CASSSTSFNTDTQYF
NA | TRBJ1-2 | TRBD1 | TRBV14 | TGTGCCAGCAGCCAAGATAGTGGGACAGGGTATGGCTACACCTTC | CASSQDSGTGYGYTF
NA | TRBJ2-5 | NA | TRBV7-2 | TGTGCCAGCAGTATTGAGTACAGGTACCAAGAGACCCAGTACTTC | CASSIEYRYQETQYF
few | TRBJ2-1 | TRBD1 | TRBV12-3/TRBV12-4 | TGTGCCAGCAGGACAGGGGGCGATTACAATGAGCAGTTCTTC | CASRTGGDYNEQFF
few | TRBJ1-4 | NA | TRBV14 | TGTGCCAGCAGCCAAGATCTGGCCAATGAAAAACTGTTTTTT | CASSQDLANEKLFF
NA | TRBJ1-1 | NA | TRBV20-1 | TGCAGTGCTAGACGGGCAGGCCCGAACACTGAAGCTTTCTTT | CSARRAGPNTEAFF
many | TRBJ2-7 | TRBD1 | TRBV12-3/TRBV12-4 | TGTGCCAGCACCAATGAATTGGACAGGACCAACTACGAGCAGTACTTC | CASTNELDRTNYEQYF
few | TRBJ2-7 | NA | TRBV6-1 | TGTGCCAGCAGCCCGAGTACAGGGCAACGCTCCTACGAGCAGTACTTC | CASSPSTGQRSYEQYF
many | TRBJ2-3 | NA | TRBV3-1 | TGTGCCAGCAGCCAGGATCACGGGGATACGCAGTATTTT | CASSQDHGDTQYF
NA | TRBJ1-2 | TRBD1 | TRBV12-3/TRBV12-4 | TGTGCCAGCAGTCAAAGACAGGGAGGCCACTATGGCTACACCTTC | CASSQRQGGHYGYTF
NA | TRBJ2-5 | NA | TRBV6-2/TRBV6-3 | TGTGCCAGCAGTTACTCGACGGTCGATACCTACAATGAGCAGTACTTC | CASSYSTVDTYNEQYF
NA | TRBJ1-1 | TRBD1 | TRBV7-8 | TGTGCCAGCAGCTTAGGGGGTACAGGGGGGAACACTGAAGCTTTCTTT | CASSLGGTGGNTEAFF
many | TRBJ2-7 | NA | TRBV10-3 | TGTGCCATCAGTGAGTCAGGAAGATACGAGCAGTACTTC | CAISESGRYEQYF
NA | TRBJ1-2 | NA | TRBV9 | TGTGCCAGCAGTCAGGGTCTTGAGGGCTACACCTTC | CASSQGLEGYTF
few | TRBJ1-5 | NA | TRBV7-6 | TGTGCCAGCAGCTTGAAAGATAGCAATCAGCCCCAGCATTTT | CASSLKDSNQPQHF
NA | TRBJ1-1 | NA | TRBV28 | TGTGCCAGCAGTCCCGCCGGGCAGGGCAAAGCTTTCTTT | CASSPAGQGKAFF
few | TRBJ2-1 | TRBD2 | TRBV20-1 | TGCAGTGCTAGCCCTAGCGGCCCCTACAATGAGCAGTTCTTC | CSASPSGPYNEQFF
NA | TRBJ1-1 | NA | TRBV7-2 | TGTGCCAGCAGCTTAACGGCGGGGGGAACTGAAGCTTTCTTT | CASSLTAGGTEAFF
many | TRBJ2-7 | NA | TRBV4-3 | TGCGCCAGCAGCCAAGACATCGGCAACGAGCAGTACTTC | CASSQDIGNEQYF
NA | TRBJ2-1 | NA | TRBV5-1 | TGCGCCAGCAGCTCCGCACCCAGCACTGGGAATGAGCAGTTCTTC | CASSSAPSTGNEQFF
NA | TRBJ1-6 | NA | TRBV14 | TGTGCCAGCACCCCGATGGGCAGGGGAGATTCACCCCTCCACTTT | CASTPMGRGDSPLHF
NA | TRBJ2-7 | NA | TRBV14 | TGTGCCAGCAGCCATGCAGGGCTGACCTACGAGCAGTACTTC | CASSHAGLTYEQYF
few | TRBJ1-2 | TRBD1 | TRBV20-1 | TGCAGTGCTAGAGGCAGGCAGGGGGCCGATTCATACTATGGCTACACCTTC | CSARGRQGADSYYGYTF
NA | TRBJ1-4 | NA | TRBV5-1 | TGCGCCAGCAGCTTGGGGGAGACAACAACTAATGAAAAACTGTTTTTT | CASSLGETTTNEKLFF
few | TRBJ1-1 | NA | TRBV12-3/TRBV12-4 | TGTGCCAGCAGTTTACATGATGGGGGGTGGGGGACTGAAGCTTTCTTT | CASSLHDGGWGTEAFF
few | TRBJ1-4 | NA | TRBV20-1 | TGCAGTGCTAGAGATTCGTTTCGAAGGGGTTCGAATGAAAAACTGTTTTTT | CSARDSFRRGSNEKLFF
NA | TRBJ2-1 | NA | TRBV27 | TGTGCCAGCAGCAGAGGGGTCGGTGACTGGGACAATGAGCAGTTCTTC | CASSRGVGDWDNEQFF
NA | TRBJ2-4 | TRBD1 | TRBV15 | TGTGCCACCAGCAGAGAACGAGGGGGCGGCAAAAACATTCAGTACTTC | CATSRERGGGKNIQYF
NA | TRBJ1-2 | TRBD1 | TRBV7-2 | TGTGCCAGCAGCTTTCCGAAAAACAGGGGTCACTATGGCTACACCTTC | CASSFPKNRGHYGYTF
NA | TRBJ2-7 | NA | TRBV7-9 | TGTGCCAGCGGCCGCAGCTTCGATACCTACGAGCAGTACTTC | CASGRSFDTYEQYF
NA | TRBJ2-1 | TRBD2 | TRBV27 | TGTGCCAGCAGTTTAGGGGGGGGAACAGTCAATGAGCAGTTCTTC | CASSLGGGTVNEQFF
NA | TRBJ2-1 | NA | TRBV5-1 | TGCGCCAGCAGCTTGGGACAGCTTGAGCAGTTCTTC | CASSLGQLEQFF
once | TRBJ1-2 | NA | TRBV4-3 | TGCGCCAGCAGCCAAGATCTTGGGGATTGGGGCTACACCTTC | CASSQDLGDWGYTF
few | TRBJ1-4 | TRBD1 | TRBV6-5 | TGTGCCAGTGGACAGGGAAACGAAGAACTGTTTTTT | CASGQGNEELFF
NA | TRBJ2-3 | NA | TRBV20-1 | TGCAGTGCTAGAGAAATGGTCCCCGCGTCCCCGACGCGGTATTTT | CSAREMVPASPTRYF
NA | TRBJ2-1 | NA | TRBV20-1 | TGCAGTGCTGGAGCGCAGTATGAGCAGTTCTTC | CSAGAQYEQFF
NA | TRBJ2-7 | NA | TRBV27 | TGTGCCAGCAGTCGCCTGGGGACTCCCTACGAGCAGTACTTC | CASSRLGTPYEQYF
NA | TRBJ1-4 | NA | TRBV2 | TGTGCCAGCAGTGAAGCGGGCAGACCTAATGAAAAACTGTTTTTT | CASSEAGRPNEKLFF
few | TRBJ1-4 | NA | TRBV20-1 | TGCAGTGCTAGAGATGGTGGGGGTACTGAAAAACTGTTTTTT | CSARDGGGTEKLFF
NA | TRBJ2-7 | TRBD1 | TRBV7-2 | TGTGCCAGCAGCTCCCGCGGCGGACAGGCCGACGAGCAGTACTTC | CASSSRGGQADEQYF
NA | TRBJ2-3 | TRBD2 | TRBV6-1 | TGTGCCAGCAGGGAGTTAAAAGAACTAGCGGGGGGGCGAAAAGATACGCAGTATTTT | CASRELKELAGGRKDTQYF
NA | TRBJ1-2 | NA | TRBV7-9 | TGTGCCAGCAGCTCACGCAGTACAGGGAGCAGCGGCTATGGCTACACCTTC | CASSSRSTGSSGYGYTF
NA | TRBJ2-7 | TRBD2 | TRBV29-1 | TGCAGCGTCCTCAAGGGGGGTAGCGGGGCATCATACGAGCAGTACTTC | CSVLKGGSGASYEQYF
few | TRBJ2-3 | NA | TRBV24-1 | TGTGCCACCACCACAGGTCTTACAGATACGCAGTATTTT | CATTTGLTDTQYF
many | TRBJ1-2 | TRBD1 | TRBV20-1 | TGCAGTGCTAGAAACCACGGACAGGGGGACTATGGCTACACCTTC | CSARNHGQGDYGYTF
many | TRBJ1-2 | NA | TRBV4-3 | TGCGCCAGCAGCCAAGAAATTTTGGGGGGAGGCGGCTACACCTTC | CASSQEILGGGGYTF
NA | TRBJ2-7 | TRBD2 | TRBV7-2 | TGTGCCAGCAGCAATGCTAGCGGCTCCTACGAGCAGTACTTC | CASSNASGSYEQYF
NA | TRBJ1-5 | NA | TRBV7-2 | TGTGCCAGCGGACAGTCTAACGGCCAGCCCCAGCATTTT | CASGQSNGQPQHF